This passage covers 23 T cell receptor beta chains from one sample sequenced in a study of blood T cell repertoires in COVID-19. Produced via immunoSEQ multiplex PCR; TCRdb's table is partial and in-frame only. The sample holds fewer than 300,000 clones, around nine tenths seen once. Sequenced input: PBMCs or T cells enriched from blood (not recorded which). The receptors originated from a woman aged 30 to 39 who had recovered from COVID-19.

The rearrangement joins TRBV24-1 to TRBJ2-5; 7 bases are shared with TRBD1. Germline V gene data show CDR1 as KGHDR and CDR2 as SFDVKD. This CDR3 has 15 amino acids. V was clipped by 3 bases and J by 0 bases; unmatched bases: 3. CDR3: CATSDTTGHQETQYF. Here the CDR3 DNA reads TGTGCCACCAGTGATACGACAGGGCACCAAGAGACCCAGTACTTC.

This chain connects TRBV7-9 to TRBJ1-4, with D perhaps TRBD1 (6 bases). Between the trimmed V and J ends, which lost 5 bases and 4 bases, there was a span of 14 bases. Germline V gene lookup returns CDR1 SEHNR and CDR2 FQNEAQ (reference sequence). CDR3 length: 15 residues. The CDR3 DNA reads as TGTGCCAGCAGCGACTGGACAGTCCTTAATGAAAAACTGTTTTTT. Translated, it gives CASSDWTVLNEKLFF.

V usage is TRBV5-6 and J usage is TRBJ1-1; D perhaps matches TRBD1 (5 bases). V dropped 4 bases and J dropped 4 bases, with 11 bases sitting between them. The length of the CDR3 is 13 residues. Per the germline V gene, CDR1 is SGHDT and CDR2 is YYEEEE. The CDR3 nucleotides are TGTGCCAGCAGCCGGGGGGAGAGCACTGAAGCTTTCTTT. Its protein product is CASSRGESTEAFF.

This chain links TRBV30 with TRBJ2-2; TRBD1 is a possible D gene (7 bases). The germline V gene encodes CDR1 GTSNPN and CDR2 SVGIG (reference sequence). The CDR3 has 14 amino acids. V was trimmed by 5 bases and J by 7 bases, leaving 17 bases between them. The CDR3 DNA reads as TGTGCCTGGTTAGCAGGGGGGAGGATCGGGGAGCTGTTTTTT. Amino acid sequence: CAWLAGGRIGELFF.

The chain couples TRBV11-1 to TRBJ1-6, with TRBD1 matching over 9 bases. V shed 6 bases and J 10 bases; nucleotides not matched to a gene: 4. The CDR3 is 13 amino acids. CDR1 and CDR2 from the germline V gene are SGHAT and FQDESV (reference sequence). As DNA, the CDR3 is TGTGCCAGCAGACAGGACAGGGGATCACCCCTCCACTTT. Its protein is CASRQDRGSPLHF.

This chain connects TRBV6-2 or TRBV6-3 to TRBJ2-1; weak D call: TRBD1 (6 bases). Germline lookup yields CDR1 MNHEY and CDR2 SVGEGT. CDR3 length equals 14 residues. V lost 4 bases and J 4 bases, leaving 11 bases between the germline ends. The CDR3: CASSWTEFYNEQFF. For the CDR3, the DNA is TGTGCCAGCAGTTGGACAGAGTTTTACAATGAGCAGTTCTTC.

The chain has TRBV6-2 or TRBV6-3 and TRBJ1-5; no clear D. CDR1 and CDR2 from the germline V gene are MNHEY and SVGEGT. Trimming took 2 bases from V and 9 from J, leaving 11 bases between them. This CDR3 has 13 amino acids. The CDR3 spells CASSYPAFGPQHF. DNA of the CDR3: TGTGCCAGCAGTTACCCTGCGTTTGGGCCCCAGCATTTT.

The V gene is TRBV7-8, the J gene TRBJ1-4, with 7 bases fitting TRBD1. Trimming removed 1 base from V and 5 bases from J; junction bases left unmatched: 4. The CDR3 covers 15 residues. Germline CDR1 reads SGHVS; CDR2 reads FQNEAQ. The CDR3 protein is CASSLGGTANEKLFF. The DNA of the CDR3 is TGTGCCAGCAGCTTAGGAGGGACAGCAAATGAAAAACTGTTTTTT.

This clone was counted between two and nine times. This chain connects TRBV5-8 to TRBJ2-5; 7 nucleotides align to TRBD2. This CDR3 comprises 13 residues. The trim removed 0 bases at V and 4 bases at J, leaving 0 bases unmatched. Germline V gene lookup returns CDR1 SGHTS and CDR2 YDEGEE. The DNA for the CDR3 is TGTGCCAGCAGCTTGGCGGGGGGAGAGACCCAGTACTTC. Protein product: CASSLAGGETQYF. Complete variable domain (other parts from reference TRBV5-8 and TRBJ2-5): EAGVTQSPTHLIKTRGQQATLRCSPISGHTSVYWYQQALGLGLQFLLWYDEGEERNRGNFPPRFSGRQFPNYSSELNVNALELEDSALYLCASSLAGGETQYFGPGTRLLVL.

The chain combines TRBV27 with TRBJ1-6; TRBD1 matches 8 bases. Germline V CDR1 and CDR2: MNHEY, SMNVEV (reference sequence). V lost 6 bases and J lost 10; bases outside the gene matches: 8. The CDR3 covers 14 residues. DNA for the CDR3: TGTGCCAGCAGCTCCGGGACAGGACTCTCACCCCTCCACTTT. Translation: CASSSGTGLSPLHF.

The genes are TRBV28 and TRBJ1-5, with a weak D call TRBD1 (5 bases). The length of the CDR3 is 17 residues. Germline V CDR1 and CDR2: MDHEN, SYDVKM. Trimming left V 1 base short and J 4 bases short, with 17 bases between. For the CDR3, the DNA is TGTGCCAGCAGTTTATTGGGGTTCGGCAGGGTAAATCAGCCCCAGCATTTT. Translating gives CASSLLGFGRVNQPQHF.

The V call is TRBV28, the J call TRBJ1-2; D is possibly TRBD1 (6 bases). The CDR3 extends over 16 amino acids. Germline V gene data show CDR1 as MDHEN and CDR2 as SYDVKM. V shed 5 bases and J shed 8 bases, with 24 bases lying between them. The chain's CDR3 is CASSTTGILGAWGYTF. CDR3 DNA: TGTGCCAGCAGTACCACCGGGATCCTGGGGGCTTGGGGCTACACCTTC.

This CDR3 reads CASSQFLGGVETQYF. The CDR3 region has the DNA TGCGCCAGCAGCCAATTTTTGGGGGGGGTGGAGACCCAGTACTTC. The chain uses TRBV4-3 and TRBJ2-5, with 7 bases aligning to TRBD2. Germline assignment: CDR1 LGHNA and CDR2 YSLEER. The length of the CDR3 is 15 residues. The V and J ends lost 2 bases and 5 bases, in that order; junction bases with no gene match: 8.

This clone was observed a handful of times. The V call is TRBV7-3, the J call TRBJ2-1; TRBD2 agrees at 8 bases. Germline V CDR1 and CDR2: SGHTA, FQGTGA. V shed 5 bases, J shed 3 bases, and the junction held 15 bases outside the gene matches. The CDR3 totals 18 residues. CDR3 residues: CASSPGFVSGIFYNEQFF. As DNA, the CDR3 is TGTGCCAGCAGCCCGGGGTTTGTTAGCGGGATTTTCTACAATGAGCAGTTCTTC.

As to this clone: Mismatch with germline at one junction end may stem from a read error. CDR3 DNA sequence: TGTGCCAGCTGTTTCGTGAGGGCCCTCACGAACACCGGGGAGCTGTTTTTT. This gives the protein CASCFVRALTNTGELFF. The J gene is TRBJ2-2, the V gene TRBV28; D is perhaps TRBD2 (5 bases). CDR1 and CDR2 from the germline V gene are MDHEN and SYDVKM. This CDR3 is built from 17 residues. Together with reference TRBV28 and TRBJ2-2, the CDR3 gives the full variable domain: DVKVTQSSRYLVKRTGEKVFLECVQDMDHENMFWYRQDPGLGLRLIYFSYDVKMKEKGDIPEGYSVSREKKERFSLILESASTNQTSMYLCASCFVRALTNTGELFFGEGSRLTVL.

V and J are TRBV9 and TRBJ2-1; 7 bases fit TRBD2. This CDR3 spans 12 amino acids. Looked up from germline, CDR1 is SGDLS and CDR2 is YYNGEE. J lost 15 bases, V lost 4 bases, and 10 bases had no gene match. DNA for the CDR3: TGTGCCAGCAGCCTCGATGGAGCGGGACCGTTCTTC. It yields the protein CASSLDGAGPFF.

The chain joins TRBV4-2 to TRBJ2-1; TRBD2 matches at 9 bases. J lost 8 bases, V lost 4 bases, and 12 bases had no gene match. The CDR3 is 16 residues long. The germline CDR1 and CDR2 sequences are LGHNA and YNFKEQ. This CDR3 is CASSPTYGSGSHEQFF. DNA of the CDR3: TGTGCCAGCAGCCCTACATATGGTAGCGGGAGTCATGAGCAGTTCTTC.

CDR3 DNA: TGTGCCAGCAGCGAAACTAGCGGGAGTACCAATGAGCAGTTCTTC. Translation gives CASSETSGSTNEQFF. The gene calls are TRBV7-2 and TRBJ2-1; 11 nucleotides align to TRBD2. The V and J ends lost 5 bases and 6 bases, in that order; junction bases with no gene match: 6. The CDR3 has 15 residues. Germline V gene lookup returns CDR1 SGHTA and CDR2 FQGNSA.

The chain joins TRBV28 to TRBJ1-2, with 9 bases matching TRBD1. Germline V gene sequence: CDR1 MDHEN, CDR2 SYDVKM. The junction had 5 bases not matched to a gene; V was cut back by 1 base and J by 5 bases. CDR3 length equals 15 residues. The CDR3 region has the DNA TGTGCCAGCAGTTTATCCTTACAGGGGGCGTATGGCTACACCTTC. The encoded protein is CASSLSLQGAYGYTF.

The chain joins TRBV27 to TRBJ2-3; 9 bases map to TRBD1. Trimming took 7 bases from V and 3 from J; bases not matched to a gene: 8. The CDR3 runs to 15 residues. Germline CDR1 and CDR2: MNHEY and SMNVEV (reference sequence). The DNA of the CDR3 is TGTGCCAGCAATCCCCGACAGGGGGTAACAGATACGCAGTATTTT. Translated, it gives CASNPRQGVTDTQYF.

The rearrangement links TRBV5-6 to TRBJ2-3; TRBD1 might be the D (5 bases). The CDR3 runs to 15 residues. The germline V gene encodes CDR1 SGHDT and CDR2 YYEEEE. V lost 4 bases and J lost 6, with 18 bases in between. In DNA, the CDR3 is TGTGCCAGCAGCGTAAGACCCACCTCAGGGGATACGCAGTATTTT. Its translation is CASSVRPTSGDTQYF.

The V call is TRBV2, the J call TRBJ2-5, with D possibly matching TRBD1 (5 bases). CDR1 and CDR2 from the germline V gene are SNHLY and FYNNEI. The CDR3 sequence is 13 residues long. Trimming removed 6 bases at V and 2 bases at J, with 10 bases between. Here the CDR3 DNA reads TGTGCCAGCAGAGACAGCTTTCAAGAGACCCAGTACTTC. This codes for CASRDSFQETQYF.

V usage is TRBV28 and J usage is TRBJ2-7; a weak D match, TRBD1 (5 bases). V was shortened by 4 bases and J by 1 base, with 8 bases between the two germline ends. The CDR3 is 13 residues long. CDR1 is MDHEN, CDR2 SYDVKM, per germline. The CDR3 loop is CASSWAGSYEQYF. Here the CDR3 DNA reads TGTGCCAGCAGTTGGGCAGGGTCCTACGAGCAGTACTTC. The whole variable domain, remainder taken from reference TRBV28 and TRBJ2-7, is DVKVTQSSRYLVKRTGEKVFLECVQDMDHENMFWYRQDPGLGLRLIYFSYDVKMKEKGDIPEGYSVSREKKERFSLILESASTNQTSMYLCASSWAGSYEQYFGPGTRLTVT.